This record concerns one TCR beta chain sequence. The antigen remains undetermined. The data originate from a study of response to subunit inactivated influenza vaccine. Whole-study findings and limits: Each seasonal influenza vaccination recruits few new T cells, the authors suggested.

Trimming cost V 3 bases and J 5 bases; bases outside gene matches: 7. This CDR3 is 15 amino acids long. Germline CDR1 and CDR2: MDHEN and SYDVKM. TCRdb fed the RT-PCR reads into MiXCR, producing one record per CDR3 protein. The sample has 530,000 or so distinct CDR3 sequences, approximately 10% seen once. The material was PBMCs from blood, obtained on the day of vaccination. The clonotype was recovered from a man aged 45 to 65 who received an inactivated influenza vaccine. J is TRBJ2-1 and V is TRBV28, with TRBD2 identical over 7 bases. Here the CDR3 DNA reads TGTGCCAGCAGTTTCACCGGGACTACTCACAATGAGCAGTTCTTC. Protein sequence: CASSFTGTTHNEQFF.